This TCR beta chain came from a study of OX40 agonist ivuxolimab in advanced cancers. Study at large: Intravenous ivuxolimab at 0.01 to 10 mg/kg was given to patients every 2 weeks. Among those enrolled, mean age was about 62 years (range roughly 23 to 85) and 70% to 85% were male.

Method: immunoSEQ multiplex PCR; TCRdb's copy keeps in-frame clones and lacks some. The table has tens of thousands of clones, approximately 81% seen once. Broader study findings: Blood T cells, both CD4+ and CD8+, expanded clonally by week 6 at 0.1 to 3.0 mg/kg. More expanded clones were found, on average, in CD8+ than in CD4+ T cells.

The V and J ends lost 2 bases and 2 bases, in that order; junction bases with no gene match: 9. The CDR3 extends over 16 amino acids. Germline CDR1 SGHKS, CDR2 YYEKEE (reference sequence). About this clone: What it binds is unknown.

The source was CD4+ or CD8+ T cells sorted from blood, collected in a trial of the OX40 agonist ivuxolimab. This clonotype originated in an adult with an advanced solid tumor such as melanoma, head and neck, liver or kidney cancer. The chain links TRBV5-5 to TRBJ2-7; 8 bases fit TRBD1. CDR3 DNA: TGTGCCAGCAGCTTAGTTGTAGGACAGGGAGCCTACGAGCAGTACTTC. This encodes CASSLVVGQGAYEQYF. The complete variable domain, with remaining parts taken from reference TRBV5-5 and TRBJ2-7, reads DAGVTQSPTHLIKTRGQQVTLRCSPISGHKSVSWYQQVLGQGPQFIFQYYEKEERGRGNFPDRFSARQFPNYSSELNVNALLLGDSALYLCASSLVVGQGAYEQYFGPGTRLTVT.